The 24 T cell receptor beta chains presented below share a single source sample, sequenced in a study of beta chain features in type 1 diabetes. What was sequenced were expressed TCRB transcripts, since all of the isolated RNA had been reverse transcribed. The table came from immunoSEQ multiplex PCR; TCRdb's copy has only in-frame clones and leaves some out. The table records about 150,000 clones, around 13% of them present only once. Study-level findings and limits: TCRB CDR3s were moderately but significantly shorter in Type 1 diabetes patients in all four CD4+ subsets.

The antigens these receptors bind are not known. Sequenced material: central memory CD4+ T cells from blood. These receptors all stem from a man between 18 and 29 years old with type 1 diabetes.

The chain recombines TRBV6-1 with TRBJ1-5, with a possible D match to TRBD1 (5 bases). The CDR3 runs 12 residues. Trimming removed 4 bases at V and 4 bases at J, with 5 bases between. CDR1 and CDR2 from the germline V gene are MNHNS and SASEGT. The CDR3, as DNA: TGTGCCAGCAGTGGACAGAATCAGCCCCAGCATTTT. Protein: CASSGQNQPQHF.

In this sample, this clone turned up a few times. V and J are TRBV30 and TRBJ1-1; D call uncertain. The germline CDR1 and CDR2 sequences are GTSNPN and SVGIG (reference sequence). The V end was cut by 3 bases, the J end by 6 bases, with 8 bases between. The CDR3 runs to 11 residues. The CDR3 is CAWRRVAEAFF. In DNA form, the CDR3 reads TGTGCCTGGAGAAGGGTGGCTGAAGCTTTCTTT.

This clone was recorded many times. The V gene is TRBV7-9, the J gene TRBJ2-3, with a possible D match to TRBD1 (5 bases). Germline-derived CDR1 and CDR2 are SEHNR and FQNEAQ (reference sequence). The CDR3 contains 15 residues. With 5 bases removed from V and 4 bases from J, the gap between germline ends came to 16 bases. Written as DNA, the CDR3 is TGTGCCAGCAGCGGAAGGGGCCCCTGGGCAGATACGCAGTATTTT. Translating gives CASSGRGPWADTQYF. The full variable domain, in which reference TRBV7-9 and TRBJ2-3 provide the parts outside the CDR3, is DTGVSQNPRHKITKRGQNVTFRCDPISEHNRLYWYRQTLGQGPEFLTYFQNEAQLEKSRLLSDRFSAERPKGSFSTLEIQRTEQGDSAMYLCASSGRGPWADTQYFGPGTRLTVL.

The sample holds a few counts of this clone. The chain recombines TRBV2 with TRBJ1-2; TRBD1 might be the D (5 bases). Germline loops: CDR1 SNHLY, CDR2 FYNNEI. Trimming pared 7 bases from V and 5 bases from J, leaving 14 bases between. The CDR3 spans 13 residues. CDR3 DNA sequence: TGTGCCAGCACAGGCAGGGAGGAGTATGGCTACACCTTC. Protein sequence: CASTGREEYGYTF.

This clone was counted many times. The chain links TRBV6-1 to TRBJ1-1; D call uncertain. The CDR3 has 17 amino acids. V lost 3 bases to trimming and J lost 0 bases, with 17 bases between them. Germline V gene lookup returns CDR1 MNHNS and CDR2 SASEGT. The CDR3 DNA reads TGTGCCAGCAGTGACCCGCAGATTAGATACATGAACACTGAAGCTTTCTTT. Translated: CASSDPQIRYMNTEAFF.

The table lists this clone with a few counts. This chain joins TRBV29-1 and TRBJ2-1; the match to TRBD1 covers 7 bases. J was trimmed by 5 bases and V by 4 bases; bases with no gene match: 5. Germline V gives CDR1 SQVTM, CDR2 ANQGSEA. This CDR3 comprises 13 residues. CDR3 nucleotides: TGCAGCGTTGCCCGGGACAGTAACAATGAGCAGTTCTTC. Protein sequence: CSVARDSNNEQFF.

V is TRBV10-3 and J is TRBJ1-1; possibly TRBD1 for D (5 bases). V was clipped by 3 bases and J by 0 bases, with 8 bases between them. The CDR3 extends over 14 amino acids. The germline gives CDR1 ENHRY, CDR2 SYGVKD. The CDR3 loop is CAISDPTVNTEAFF. In DNA form, the CDR3 reads TGTGCCATCAGTGATCCGACAGTGAACACTGAAGCTTTCTTT.

This clone appeared a few times. The chain uses TRBV18 and TRBJ2-7; no clear D. V dropped 6 bases and J dropped 2 bases, with 8 bases sitting between them. This CDR3 has 12 residues. Germline-derived CDR1 and CDR2 are KGHSH and LQKENI. The DNA of the CDR3 is TGTGCCAGCTCGGCAGACACCTACGAGCAGTACTTC. Amino acid sequence: CASSADTYEQYF.

The chain has TRBV7-9 and TRBJ1-1; possible D gene TRBD1, 5 bases. V shed 3 bases and J shed 5 bases, with 10 bases lying between them. CDR3 size: 13 residues. Per germline, CDR1 SEHNR and CDR2 FQNEAQ (reference sequence). CDR3: CASSLDGGTEAFF. CDR3 coding DNA: TGTGCCAGCAGCTTGGACGGGGGGACTGAAGCTTTCTTT.

In this sample, this clone turned up a few times. The chain uses TRBV7-9 and TRBJ2-1; D ambiguous. CDR1 is SEHNR, CDR2 FQNEAQ, per germline (reference sequence). V was clipped by 0 bases and J by 7 bases, with 10 bases between them. The CDR3 is made up of 14 amino acids. The CDR3 DNA sequence: TGTGCCAGCAGCTTAGCTTGGGAAAGAAATGAGCAGTTCTTC. This translates into CASSLAWERNEQFF.

The table lists this clone with a few counts. The chain employs TRBV5-6 and TRBJ1-3, with a possible D match to TRBD1 (5 bases). V lost 3 bases and J lost 2, with 9 bases in between. The length of the CDR3 is 14 residues. The germline CDR1 and CDR2 sequences are SGHDT and YYEEEE. For the CDR3, the DNA is TGTGCCAGCAGCTCGGGACCGACTGGAAACACCATATATTTT. Translating it yields CASSSGPTGNTIYF.

This clone showed up just a few times. The CDR3 sequence: CASARDTEAFF. For the CDR3, the DNA is TGTGCCAGCGCTCGCGACACTGAAGCTTTCTTT. V is TRBV18 and J is TRBJ1-1; D not certain. V was clipped by 8 bases and J by 3 bases, with 7 bases between them. This CDR3 comprises 11 residues. Germline V gene sequence: CDR1 KGHSH, CDR2 LQKENI.

This clone has more than one count but fewer than ten. This rearrangement joins TRBV12-5 to TRBJ1-1, with D perhaps matching TRBD1 (5 bases). Germline V gene lookup returns CDR1 LGHNT and CDR2 FRNRAP. This CDR3 is 13 amino acids long. V dropped 1 base and J dropped 3 bases, with 6 bases sitting between them. CDR3 region: CASGLGGDTEAFF. CDR3 in DNA: TGTGCTAGTGGTTTGGGAGGGGACACTGAAGCTTTCTTT.

This clone came up many times. This rearrangement joins TRBV4-2 to TRBJ1-1, with unresolved D. CDR3 length: 13 residues. V was cut by 2 bases and J by 4 bases, with 8 bases left in between. Germline CDR1 reads LGHNA; CDR2 reads YNFKEQ. The DNA of the CDR3 is TGTGCCAGCAGCCAAACGCGTAGCACTGAAGCTTTCTTT. Translated: CASSQTRSTEAFF.

V usage is TRBV6-6 and J usage is TRBJ1-1; D ambiguous. The V gene lost 6 bases and the J gene lost 5 bases, with 10 bases spanning the gap. CDR3 size: 12 residues. Germline loops: CDR1 MNHNY, CDR2 SVGAGI (reference sequence). The CDR3: CASRSIGTEAFF. CDR3 DNA sequence: TGTGCCAGCAGGTCCATAGGAACTGAAGCTTTCTTT.

V and J are TRBV30 and TRBJ2-5; a possible D gene is TRBD2 (6 bases). The CDR3 is 14 residues long. V shed 4 bases and J shed 1 base, with 13 bases lying between them. The germline gives CDR1 GTSNPN, CDR2 SVGIG (reference sequence). For the CDR3, the DNA is TGTGCCTGGACTCCCGGGACTCTCCAAGAGACCCAGTACTTC. This translates into CAWTPGTLQETQYF.

This clone was observed a handful of times. The V gene is TRBV7-3, the J gene TRBJ1-5; D is uncertain. The CDR3 runs to 13 residues. CDR1 is SGHTA, CDR2 FQGTGA, per germline. V shed 3 bases and J shed 4 bases, with 7 bases lying between them. The CDR3 coding sequence is TGTGCCAGCAGCTTTACAAGGAATCAGCCCCAGCATTTT. It encodes CASSFTRNQPQHF.

This clone was seen a handful of times. This chain connects TRBV5-1 to TRBJ2-7; 10 bases agree with TRBD1. CDR3 length: 16 amino acids. CDR1 SGHRS and CDR2 YFSETQ come from the germline V gene. J lost 3 bases, V lost 2 bases, and 8 bases had no gene match. Written as DNA, the CDR3 is TGCGCCAGCAGCTTTGTCCGGGACAGGGGATTCTACGAGCAGTACTTC. Translation gives CASSFVRDRGFYEQYF.

The gene calls are TRBV6-5 and TRBJ2-7; D might be TRBD2 (5 bases). The CDR3 totals 13 residues. Germline V gene sequence: CDR1 MNHEY, CDR2 SVGAGI. V shed 6 bases and J shed 3 bases, with 12 bases lying between them. In DNA, the CDR3 is TGTGCCAGCAGACCAGACGGGATCTACGAGCAGTACTTC. Protein product: CASRPDGIYEQYF.

The gene calls are TRBV6-1 and TRBJ1-6; possibly TRBD1 for D (6 bases). Per germline, CDR1 MNHNS and CDR2 SASEGT. This CDR3 contains 15 residues. Deletions cut 2 bases from V and 5 bases from J, with 10 bases between. CDR3 bases: TGTGCCAGCAGTGAACGGACAGCGGATAATTCACCCCTCCACTTT. It encodes CASSERTADNSPLHF.

In this sample, this clone turned up a few times. This sequence joins TRBV2 and TRBJ2-2; D possibly corresponds to TRBD1 (6 bases). The CDR3 contains 14 residues. Germline CDR1 reads SNHLY; CDR2 reads FYNNEI. Between the trimmed V and J ends, which lost 11 bases and 0 bases, there was a span of 13 bases. For the CDR3, the DNA is TGTGCCGACTCCGGGACAACGAACACCGGGGAGCTGTTTTTT. It specifies CADSGTTNTGELFF.

This clone was seen more than once but under ten times. V gene TRBV29-1 combines with J gene TRBJ1-2, with no clear D. From germline, CDR1 is SQVTM and CDR2 ANQGSEA. The CDR3 has 12 amino acids. V was pared by 4 bases and J by 8 bases, with 14 bases between. The CDR3 DNA sequence: TGCAGCGTTGGGGCCCCCACGGAAGGCTACACCTTC. Its translation is CSVGAPTEGYTF.

With respect to this clone: Possible read error: a much larger clone is one base away. The rearrangement joins TRBV18 to TRBJ2-5, with a tentative D call TRBD2 (6 bases). The CDR3 is 11 amino acids. V shed 8 bases and J shed 5 bases, with 9 bases lying between them. Germline loops: CDR1 KGHSH, CDR2 LQKENI. CDR3 amino acids: CASARGETQYF. The CDR3 DNA follows: TGTGCCAGCGCCCGGGGGGAGACCCAGTACTTC.

This clone has ten or more counts. The chain combines TRBV13 with TRBJ2-3, with 7 bases that match TRBD1. The CDR3 totals 14 residues. Germline lookup yields CDR1 PRHDT and CDR2 FYEKMQ (reference sequence). The trim removed 5 bases at V and 2 bases at J, leaving 4 bases unmatched. The CDR3 region is CASSPTGNTDTQYF. DNA of the CDR3: TGTGCCAGCAGCCCGACAGGGAACACAGATACGCAGTATTTT.